The rows below give T cell receptor beta chains drawn from one sample of a study of cytomegalovirus exposure and HLA in healthy donors. The data were produced by immunoSEQ multiplex PCR, yet TCRdb's version contains in-frame clones alone and is incomplete. The table lists 55,000 to 70,000 clones, roughly 85% of them singletons. Sequenced sample: PBMCs. The receptors derive from a woman in her twenties or thirties in good health and CMV-seronegative. CDR3s include the opening cysteine and the closing phenylalanine or tryptophan. The D gene is left open where the match is weak. Clone sizes are given selectively: once, few, many, or a class where the clone is expanded.

V gene	clone size	D gene	J gene	CDR3 protein	CDR3 DNA
TRBV6-6	once	TRBD1	TRBJ2-1	CASRSGTVWGEQFF	TGTGCCAGCAGGTCCGGGACAGTTTGGGGGGAGCAGTTCTTC
TRBV4-1	-	TRBD1	TRBJ2-7	CASSRHPQGAPYEQYF	TGCGCCAGCAGCCGCCACCCACAGGGGGCCCCCTACGAGCAGTACTTC
TRBV7-3	-	-	TRBJ2-1	CASSLSGEYNEQFF	TGTGCCAGCAGCTTAAGCGGAGAGTACAATGAGCAGTTCTTC
TRBV25-1	-	TRBD2	TRBJ2-5	CASSLGLAGVGETQYF	TGTGCCAGCAGTCTAGGACTAGCGGGAGTGGGTGAGACCCAGTACTTC
TRBV28	-	-	TRBJ1-2	CATQQGSNYGYTF	TGTGCCACCCAGCAGGGCTCGAACTATGGCTACACCTTC
TRBV18	-	TRBD2	TRBJ2-7	CASSPGTSGRYEQYF	TGTGCCAGCTCACCTGGGACTAGCGGGAGGTACGAGCAGTACTTC
TRBV11-1	-	-	TRBJ2-7	CASSLILAQEQYF	-
TRBV14	few	-	TRBJ1-1	CATPGPSAGEAFF	TGTGCCACCCCCGGTCCTTCCGCTGGTGAAGCTTTCTTT
TRBV27	-	TRBD1	TRBJ2-6	CASSLSGTGAISGANVLTF	TGTGCCAGCAGTTTATCCGGGACAGGGGCCATCTCTGGGGCCAACGTCCTGACTTTC
TRBV10-1	-	-	TRBJ2-5	CASEGSEKKKTQYF	TGCGCCAGCGAGGGTTCAGAAAAGAAGAAGACCCAGTACTTC
TRBV18	-	TRBD1	TRBJ1-1	CASSTGTVNPNTEAFF	TGTGCCAGCTCAACCGGGACAGTCAACCCGAACACTGAAGCTTTCTTT
TRBV5-4	-	-	TRBJ1-2	CASSLGPGNGYTF	TGTGCCAGCAGCTTGGGTCCAGGGAACGGCTACACCTTC
TRBV19	-	TRBD2	TRBJ2-7	CASSISGGPYEQYF	TGTGCCAGTAGTATATCGGGAGGCCCCTACGAGCAGTACTTC
TRBV6-5	-	-	TRBJ1-1	CASSVEATMNTEAFF	TGTGCCAGCAGTGTGGAGGCTACCATGAACACTGAAGCTTTCTTT
TRBV6-1	once	TRBD2	TRBJ2-1	CASKVTSGDLEQFF	TGTGCCAGCAAAGTGACTAGCGGGGACCTGGAGCAGTTCTTC
TRBV11-2	-	-	TRBJ2-2	CASSLEWSGELFF	TGTGCCAGCAGCTTAGAGTGGAGCGGGGAGCTGTTTTTT
TRBV7-2	-	TRBD2	TRBJ2-5	CASSRGTSGRAGETQYF	TGTGCCAGCAGCCGGGGGACTAGCGGGAGGGCCGGGGAGACCCAGTACTTC
TRBV6-5	-	TRBD1	TRBJ2-7	CASSYVAGGFNEQYF	TGTGCCAGCAGTTACGTGGCAGGGGGCTTCAACGAGCAGTACTTC
TRBV7-2	-	TRBD2	TRBJ2-6	CASSLKLAQSSGANVLTF	TGTGCCAGCAGCTTAAAACTAGCGCAGAGCTCTGGGGCCAACGTCCTGACTTTC
TRBV6-1	-	TRBD2	TRBJ2-1	CASSEMTSVYDEQFF	TGTGCCAGCAGTGAAATGACTAGCGTTTATGATGAGCAGTTCTTC
TRBV28	-	TRBD1	TRBJ1-1	CASSTRDRNTEALF	TGTGCCAGCAGTACTCGGGACAGGAACACTGAAGCTCTCTTT
TRBV9	-	TRBD2	TRBJ2-1	CASSGPTGTRPFF	TGTGCCAGCAGCGGACCCACCGGGACTAGGCCGTTCTTC
TRBV7-8	-	TRBD1	TRBJ2-7	CASSLVRTGRTEQYF	TGTGCCAGCAGCTTAGTTAGGACAGGGAGGACCGAGCAGTACTTC
TRBV11-2	-	-	TRBJ1-6	CASSLEVDSPNSPLHF	TGTGCCAGCAGCTTAGAAGTAGACTCCCCCAATTCACCCCTCCACTTT
TRBV13	-	TRBD2	TRBJ2-2	CASSLAGANTGELFF	TGTGCCAGCAGCCTAGCGGGAGCTAACACCGGGGAGCTGTTTTTT
TRBV27	-	-	TRBJ2-1	CASRDSLYNEQFF	TGTGCCAGCAGAGACAGCTTATACAATGAGCAGTTCTTC
TRBV6-8	few	-	TRBJ2-5	CASSYCRVQETQYF	TGTGCCAGCAGTTACTGCCGGGTACAAGAGACCCAGTACTTC
TRBV19	-	-	TRBJ2-3	CASSILEGGLTDTQYF	TGTGCCAGTAGTATATTAGAGGGAGGACTCACAGATACGCAGTATTTT
TRBV11-2	-	-	TRBJ2-5	CASSSRRGKETQYF	TGTGCCAGCAGCTCCCGACGGGGGAAAGAGACCCAGTACTTC
TRBV30	-	-	TRBJ1-4	CAWSVLGGSGEKLFF	TGTGCCTGGAGTGTATTAGGGGGATCGGGTGAAAAACTGTTTTTT
TRBV7-8	-	-	TRBJ2-2	CASSLGTTRGTGELFF	TGTGCCAGCAGCTTAGGGACCACAAGGGGCACCGGGGAGCTGTTTTTT
TRBV29-1	-	-	TRBJ2-7	CSVEFRDYEQYF	TGCAGCGTTGAATTCAGGGACTACGAGCAGTACTTC
TRBV28	-	-	TRBJ1-4	CASRTDSYEKLFF	TGTGCCAGCAGGACAGACTCCTATGAAAAACTGTTTTTT
TRBV5-4	-	TRBD2	TRBJ2-1	CASSLGTSSYNEQFF	TGTGCCAGCAGCTTGGGGACTAGCTCCTACAATGAGCAGTTCTTC
TRBV7-2	-	TRBD1	TRBJ1-5	CASSPRQGNQPQHF	TGTGCCAGCAGCCCACGACAGGGGAATCAGCCCCAGCATTTT
TRBV5-1	-	-	TRBJ2-5	CASSLYPPGDGETQYF	TGCGCCAGCAGCCTATACCCCCCGGGAGATGGGGAGACCCAGTACTTC
TRBV30	-	-	TRBJ1-3	CAWSPLGNTIYF	TGTGCCTGGAGTCCCCTTGGCAACACCATATATTTT